One and the same sample provided the 32 T cell receptor beta chains below, sequenced in a study of blood T cell repertoires in COVID-19. Clones were read by immunoSEQ multiplex PCR, and TCRdb kept only the in-frame ones, dropping some. The sample has some 340,000 clones; approximately 87% are singletons. Sequencing was done on a sample of PBMCs or T cells enriched from blood (not recorded which). The receptors here all came from a woman in her twenties or thirties who had recovered from COVID-19.

The sample holds one count of this clone. An end of the junction does not agree with germline; a read error may underlie this. Written as DNA, the CDR3 is TGCGCCAGCAGCCCGGGACCTGACAGGAAGATCTTC. Translation: CASSPGPDRKIF. The V and J genes are TRBV5-1 and TRBJ2-1; D is perhaps TRBD1 (6 bases). The CDR3 extends over 12 amino acids. Germline-derived CDR1 and CDR2 are SGHRS and YFSETQ.

This clone was counted once. This chain joins TRBV5-3 and TRBJ1-2, with TRBD1 identical over 11 bases. TRBV5-3 is annotated as an ORF whose role is uncertain. V shed 2 bases and J 6 bases; nucleotides not matched to a gene: 12. This CDR3 comprises 17 residues. CDR3 residues: CARSFRLADRGQDGYTF. In nucleotides, the CDR3 is TGTGCCAGAAGCTTCCGGTTAGCGGACAGGGGGCAGGATGGCTACACCTTC.

The chain uses TRBV19 and TRBJ1-2; 7 bases match TRBD1. Trimming cost V 4 bases and J 7 bases; bases outside gene matches: 9. This CDR3 has 14 amino acids. The V gene's germline CDR1 is LNHDA and CDR2 SQIVND (reference sequence). The CDR3 loop is CASSRQGGVGGYTF. CDR3 in DNA: TGTGCCAGTAGTAGACAGGGCGGAGTTGGTGGCTACACCTTC.

CDR3 in amino acids: CATSRVRQGTYEQYF. As DNA, the CDR3 is TGTGCCACCAGCAGAGTACGCCAGGGTACCTACGAGCAGTACTTC. This sequence joins TRBV15 and TRBJ2-7; weak D call: TRBD1 (5 bases). CDR1 is LNHNV, CDR2 YYDKDF, per germline (reference sequence). The CDR3 has 15 residues. V was pared by 1 base and J by 2 bases, with 12 bases between.

The rearrangement uses TRBV7-6 and TRBJ1-2, with a tentative D call TRBD1 (5 bases). V lost 1 base, J lost 6 bases, and 9 bases lay in between. The germline V gene encodes CDR1 SGHVS and CDR2 FNYEAQ. This CDR3 contains 13 residues. In nucleotides, the CDR3 is TGTGCCAGCAGCTTAGGGCAGGGAAATGGCTACACCTTC. Its translation: CASSLGQGNGYTF.

In this sample, this clone turned up once. The rearrangement uses TRBV25-1 and TRBJ1-1, with 9 bases that match TRBD1. Per germline, CDR1 MGHDK and CDR2 SYGVNS. With V trimmed by 9 bases and J by 8 bases, 7 bases remained unmatched. The CDR3 covers 12 residues. The CDR3 nucleotides are TGTGCCAGTTCCACAGGGGGCAGGGAAGCTTTCTTT. This encodes CASSTGGREAFF.

This chain joins TRBV19 and TRBJ1-1; TRBD1 is a possible D gene (5 bases). Trimming cost V 3 bases and J 14 bases, with 16 bases left between them. CDR1 and CDR2 (germline): LNHDA, SQIVND (reference sequence). The CDR3 totals 12 residues. CDR3 DNA: TGTGCCAGTAGTATTCCAGACAGCCTGGAGTTCTTT. It translates to CASSIPDSLEFF.

The chain couples TRBV15 to TRBJ1-5; a weak D match, TRBD1 (6 bases). V was trimmed by 0 bases and J by 6 bases, leaving 12 bases between them. The CDR3 contains 15 residues. Germline loops: CDR1 LNHNV, CDR2 YYDKDF (reference sequence). The CDR3 spells CATSRDPQGVQPQHF. The CDR3 nucleotides read TGTGCCACCAGCAGAGATCCACAGGGCGTTCAGCCCCAGCATTTT.

The chain links TRBV10-3 to TRBJ1-1; 7 positions match TRBD1. Germline V gene data show CDR1 as ENHRY and CDR2 as SYGVKD. This CDR3 has 15 amino acids. Losses at the gene ends were 2 bases for V and 5 bases for J; bases not matched to a gene: 8. The CDR3, as DNA: TGTGCCATCAGTGAGGGAACAGGGGTTGGGACTGAAGCTTTCTTT. It codes for CAISEGTGVGTEAFF.

This clone was observed a handful of times. The chain joins TRBV6-5 to TRBJ1-6; D is ambiguous. Trimming removed 2 bases at V and 12 bases at J, with 14 bases between. This CDR3 comprises 14 residues. The germline V gene has CDR1 MNHEY and CDR2 SVGAGI. CDR3 sequence (DNA): TGTGCCAGCAGTTACCTTCTTTTCCGAGAACCCCTCCACTTT. This codes for CASSYLLFREPLHF.

Only a few counts were recorded for this clone. The chain has TRBV11-2 and TRBJ2-1; no definite D call. Germline assignment: CDR1 SGHAT and CDR2 FQNNGV. The CDR3 length is 11 residues. Between the trimmed V and J ends, which lost 5 bases and 12 bases, there was a span of 11 bases. The CDR3 spells CASSPARLQFF. The DNA of the CDR3 is TGTGCCAGCAGCCCCGCGAGACTGCAGTTCTTC. Filled out from reference TRBV11-2 and TRBJ2-1, the complete variable domain reads EAGVAQSPRYKIIEKRQSVAFWCNPISGHATLYWYQQILGQGPKLLIQFQNNGVVDDSQLPKDRFSAERLKGVDSTLKIQPAKLEDSAVYLCASSPARLQFFGPGTRLTVL.

This sequence joins TRBV6-4 and TRBJ2-5; 8 nucleotides agree with TRBD1. Per the germline V gene, CDR1 is MRHNA and CDR2 is SNTAGT. J lost 2 bases, V lost 5 bases, and 13 bases had no gene match. This CDR3 has 17 residues. CDR3: CASSPPGGKCPQETQYF. CDR3 nucleotide sequence: TGTGCCAGCAGTCCCCCAGGGGGCAAGTGCCCACAAGAGACCCAGTACTTC.

This clone was recorded only once. The rearrangement joins TRBV7-2 to TRBJ2-2; TRBD1 matches 7 bases. This CDR3 is 16 amino acids long. Germline CDR1 is SGHTA and CDR2 is FQGNSA. V was clipped by 3 bases and J by 2 bases; unmatched bases: 6. The CDR3 protein is CASSFFRDRNTGELFF. CDR3 sequence (DNA): TGTGCCAGCAGCTTTTTCCGGGACAGAAACACCGGGGAGCTGTTTTTT.

V gene TRBV2 combines with J gene TRBJ2-3; 7 bases are a match to TRBD2. The CDR3 contains 14 residues. Germline CDR1 is SNHLY and CDR2 is FYNNEI. Germline trimming cut 7 bases from V and 2 bases from J; bases unmatched to any gene: 6. The CDR3 nucleotides are TGTGCCAGCACCGGGGACTACCCCACAGATACGCAGTATTTT. It encodes CASTGDYPTDTQYF.

This rearrangement joins TRBV6-5 to TRBJ1-2; D call uncertain. Germline V gene data show CDR1 as MNHEY and CDR2 as SVGAGI. The CDR3 loop spans 14 amino acids. V dropped 9 bases and J dropped 0 bases, with 14 bases sitting between them. The CDR3 bases are TGTGCCAGTTCGGCGAGGGTTACTAACTATGGCTACACCTTC. This translates into CASSARVTNYGYTF.

The table lists this clone with a count of one. The rearrangement links TRBV7-2 to TRBJ2-2; D call uncertain. Germline CDR1 and CDR2: SGHTA and FQGNSA. V gave up 0 bases and J gave up 6 bases, with 8 bases separating them. The CDR3 is 14 amino acids. The CDR3 region is CASSLAPTSGELFF. As DNA, the CDR3 is TGTGCCAGCAGCTTAGCCCCGACTTCCGGGGAGCTGTTTTTT.

In its sample, this clone was seen a few times. The chain carries TRBV14 and TRBJ2-7; unclear D gene. Germline V gives CDR1 SGHDN, CDR2 FVKESK. This CDR3 has 12 amino acids. V was shortened by 3 bases and J by 6 bases, with 9 bases between the two germline ends. The DNA for the CDR3 is TGTGCCAGCAGCCACAGCCGGAGCGAGCAGTACTTC. Translating gives CASSHSRSEQYF. Looking up the rest from reference TRBV14 and TRBJ2-7 gives the full variable domain: EAGVTQFPSHSVIEKGQTVTLRCDPISGHDNLYWYRRVMGKEIKFLLHFVKESKQDESGMPNNRFLAERTGGTYSTLKVQPAELEDSGVYFCASSHSRSEQYFGPGTRLTVT.

This sequence joins TRBV5-1 and TRBJ2-2, with 7 positions matching TRBD1. This CDR3 contains 16 residues. V trimming: 2 bases; J trimming: 5 bases; junction bases outside the gene matches: 9. Germline V gene lookup returns CDR1 SGHRS and CDR2 YFSETQ. CDR3 amino acids: CASSFQGDVRTGELFF. CDR3 bases: TGCGCCAGCAGCTTCCAGGGGGATGTGCGAACCGGGGAGCTGTTTTTT.

The count of this clone is one. V gene TRBV6-5 combines with J gene TRBJ1-1, with 8 bases aligning to TRBD1. CDR1 MNHEY and CDR2 SVGAGI come from the germline V gene. The CDR3 spans 14 residues. J was trimmed by 1 base and V by 6 bases; bases with no gene match: 4. The CDR3 DNA sequence: TGTGCCAGCAGACCTGGACAGGGGAACACTGAAGCTTTCTTT. Encoded protein: CASRPGQGNTEAFF.

This sequence joins TRBV28 and TRBJ1-1; D uncertain. The CDR3 consists of 16 residues. The V gene's germline CDR1 is MDHEN and CDR2 SYDVKM. V gave up 7 bases and J gave up 1 base, with 19 bases separating them. This chain's CDR3 is CASIPPLMTPNTEAFF. CDR3 in DNA: TGTGCCAGCATCCCACCCTTGATGACACCGAACACTGAAGCTTTCTTT.

The rearrangement links TRBV28 to TRBJ1-2; no clear D. Germline assignment: CDR1 MDHEN and CDR2 SYDVKM. The CDR3 totals 11 residues. The V end lost 3 bases, the J end lost 4 bases, and 3 bases lay between the germline ends. CDR3 protein: CASSFIYGYTF. In nucleotides, the CDR3 is TGTGCCAGCAGTTTTATCTATGGCTACACCTTC.

The chain uses TRBV2 and TRBJ1-4, with TRBD1 matching 8 bases. V lost 6 bases and J lost 3; bases outside the gene matches: 12. The CDR3 spans 17 residues. Germline V CDR1 and CDR2: SNHLY, FYNNEI. The CDR3: CASRRAETGAPNEKLFF. In DNA, the CDR3 is TGTGCCAGCAGGAGGGCCGAGACAGGGGCCCCTAATGAAAAACTGTTTTTT. The full variable domain, rest sourced from reference TRBV2 and TRBJ1-4, is EPEVTQTPSHQVTQMGQEVILRCVPISNHLYFYWYRQILGQKVEFLVSFYNNEISEKSEIFDDQFSVERPDGSNFTLKIRSTKLEDSAMYFCASRRAETGAPNEKLFFGSGTQLSVL.

This chain uses TRBV5-1 with TRBJ2-2, with TRBD1 identical over 7 bases. The germline V gene has CDR1 SGHRS and CDR2 YFSETQ. The junction had 5 bases not matched to a gene; V was cut back by 3 bases and J by 0 bases. This CDR3 contains 16 residues. CDR3: CASSWNGQANTGELFF. The CDR3, as DNA: TGCGCCAGCAGCTGGAACGGACAGGCGAACACCGGGGAGCTGTTTTTT. Together with reference TRBV5-1 and TRBJ2-2, the CDR3 gives the full variable domain: KAGVTQTPRYLIKTRGQQVTLSCSPISGHRSVSWYQQTPGQGLQFLFEYFSETQRNKGNFPGRFSGRQFSNSRSEMNVSTLELGDSALYLCASSWNGQANTGELFFGEGSRLTVL.

The chain couples TRBV29-1 to TRBJ1-2, with a tentative D call TRBD1 (6 bases). This CDR3 contains 18 residues. Trimming pared 1 base from V and 3 bases from J, leaving 24 bases between. Looked up from germline, CDR1 is SQVTM and CDR2 is ANQGSEA. CDR3 sequence (DNA): TGCAGCGTTGAAGGGCGGACAGAAGAAATGAGTGTTGACTATGGCTACACCTTC. Its translation: CSVEGRTEEMSVDYGYTF.

This chain links TRBV3-1 (or the pseudogene TRBV3-2) with TRBJ2-7; perhaps TRBD1 as D (6 bases). CDR3 length: 13 amino acids. Germline lookup yields CDR1 LGHDT and CDR2 YNNKEL (reference sequence). V was cut by 3 bases and J by 10 bases, with 16 bases left in between. CDR3: CASSHRGGHLQYF. The CDR3 DNA sequence: TGTGCCAGCAGCCATCGAGGGGGTCACCTCCAGTACTTC.

The chain has TRBV4-1 and TRBJ2-7; tentatively, D is TRBD1 (6 bases). This CDR3 contains 16 residues. Trimming shortened V by 3 bases and J by 2 bases, and 17 bases separated the two germline ends. In germline, CDR1 is MGHRA, CDR2 YSYEKL. The CDR3 sequence is CASSQGRDILTYEQYF. The CDR3 DNA is TGCGCCAGCAGCCAGGGCCGGGACATACTAACCTACGAGCAGTACTTC.

This clone is a singleton in its sample. The genes are TRBV3-1 (or the pseudogene TRBV3-2) and TRBJ1-6; unclear D gene. V lost 1 base and J lost 4, with 11 bases in between. Germline-derived CDR1 and CDR2 are LGHDT and YNNKEL (reference sequence). The CDR3 spans 16 residues. The CDR3 nucleotides are TGTGCCAGCAGCCAAGTTATGGAGCCTTATAATTCACCCCTCCACTTT. Protein: CASSQVMEPYNSPLHF.

The chain combines TRBV6-5 with TRBJ2-3, with TRBD1 as a possible D gene (5 bases). The germline V and J ends were trimmed by 6 bases and 0 bases, with 7 bases remaining between them. The germline gives CDR1 MNHEY, CDR2 SVGAGI. CDR3 size: 13 residues. The CDR3 bases are TGTGCCAGCAGACAGGCTAGCACAGATACGCAGTATTTT. Translating it yields CASRQASTDTQYF.

The chain is built from TRBV29-1 and TRBJ1-1, with 7 bases aligning to TRBD1. V gave up 5 bases and J gave up 4 bases; unmatched junction bases: 4. The CDR3 sequence is 12 residues long. The germline V gene encodes CDR1 SQVTM and CDR2 ANQGSEA. The CDR3 sequence is CSVTGEVTEAFF. CDR3 coding DNA: TGCAGCGTTACAGGGGAGGTCACTGAAGCTTTCTTT.

V gene TRBV4-1 combines with J gene TRBJ2-1, with TRBD2 matching 9 bases. Germline CDR1 MGHRA, CDR2 YSYEKL. CDR3 length equals 16 residues. Trimming cost V 4 bases and J 1 base; bases outside gene matches: 5. The CDR3 is CASSLQRGASYNEQFF. CDR3 nucleotide sequence: TGCGCCAGCAGCCTTCAGCGGGGGGCGTCCTACAATGAGCAGTTCTTC.

The V and J genes are TRBV28 and TRBJ1-1, with D uncertain. The V end was cut by 5 bases, the J end by 4 bases, with 11 bases between. The CDR3 totals 13 residues. Germline-derived CDR1 and CDR2 are MDHEN and SYDVKM. The DNA for the CDR3 is TGTGCCAGCAGTATAGTTCGAGGCACTGAAGCTTTCTTT. Translation gives CASSIVRGTEAFF.

V is TRBV12-3 or TRBV12-4 and J is TRBJ1-2; D call uncertain. With 3 bases removed from V and 4 bases from J, the gap between germline ends came to 9 bases. This CDR3 is built from 13 residues. The CDR3 loop reads CASSFRVGYGYTF. CDR3 bases: TGTGCCAGCAGTTTTCGGGTTGGCTATGGCTACACCTTC.